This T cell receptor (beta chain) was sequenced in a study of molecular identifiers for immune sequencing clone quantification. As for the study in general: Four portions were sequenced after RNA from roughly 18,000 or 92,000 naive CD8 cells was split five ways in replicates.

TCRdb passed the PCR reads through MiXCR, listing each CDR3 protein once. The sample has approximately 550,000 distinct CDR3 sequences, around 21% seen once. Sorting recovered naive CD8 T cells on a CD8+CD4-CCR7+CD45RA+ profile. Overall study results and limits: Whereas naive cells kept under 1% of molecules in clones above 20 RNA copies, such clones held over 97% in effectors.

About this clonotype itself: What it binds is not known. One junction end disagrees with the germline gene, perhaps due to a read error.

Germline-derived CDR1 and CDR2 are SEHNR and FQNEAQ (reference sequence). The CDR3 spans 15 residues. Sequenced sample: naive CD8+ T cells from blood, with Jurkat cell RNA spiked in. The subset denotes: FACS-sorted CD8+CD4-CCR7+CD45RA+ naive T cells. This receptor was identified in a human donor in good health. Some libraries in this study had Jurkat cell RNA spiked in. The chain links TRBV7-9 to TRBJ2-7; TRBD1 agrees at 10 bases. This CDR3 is CANSPGTGVWYEQYF. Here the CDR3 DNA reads TGTGCCAACAGCCCCGGGACAGGGGTTTGGTACGAGCAGTACTTC.